This T cell receptor (beta chain) was profiled in a study of cytomegalovirus exposure and HLA in healthy donors. Study-wide results and caveats: In the analysis, some V segments, TRBV6-2 and TRBV6-3 included, were excluded as indistinguishable.

Primers for the PCR totalled 60 Vbeta and 13 Jbeta. Generated by immunoSEQ multiplex PCR, the TCRdb table keeps only in-frame clones and is missing some. The sample lists around 210,000 clones, around 77% occurring once. In the case of this clone: Its specificity is unknown.

This CDR3 has 16 amino acids. The ends lost 0 bases at V and 3 bases at J; junction bases unmatched: 7. Germline CDR1 reads MGHRA; CDR2 reads YSYEKL. This TCR was recovered from a woman aged 25 to 45 in good health and CMV-seronegative. Sequences were obtained from PBMCs. V usage is TRBV4-1 and J usage is TRBJ2-7, with 8 bases matching TRBD1. Here the CDR3 reads CASSQDLRQGFYEQYF. CDR3 nucleotide sequence: TGCGCCAGCAGCCAAGATTTGAGACAGGGGTTCTACGAGCAGTACTTC.